This T cell receptor beta chain was obtained from a study of shared clonotypes between healthy human individuals. Sequencing used immunoSEQ multiplex PCR; TCRdb keeps in-frame clones, though not all of them. This repertoire shows over a million clones, about 80% found once; its top ten account for approximately 1.5%. Study results and limitations: Depth of sequencing was expected to influence donor clonotype sharing.

Notes on this clone: Its specificity is unknown.

Trimming removed 3 bases at V and 2 bases at J, with 12 bases between. Germline CDR1 SGHAT, CDR2 FQNNGV. The CDR3 consists of 15 residues. The receptor's source is a man between 18 and 35 years old in good health. Sequencing used memory CD4+ T cells sorted from blood. Subset of the sample: CD45RA-negative fraction. The J gene is TRBJ2-3, the V gene TRBV11-2; D call uncertain. The DNA of the CDR3 is TGTGCCAGCAGCTTTACCCGGGCCCACACAGATACGCAGTATTTT. It translates to CASSFTRAHTDTQYF.